The next 31 T cell receptor beta chains were all read from a single sample in a study of beta chain features in type 1 diabetes. Study outcomes and limitations: TCRB CDR3s were moderately but significantly shorter in Type 1 diabetes patients in all four CD4+ subsets.

No antigen has been identified for these receptors. Every bit of the isolated RNA underwent reverse transcription, so sequencing read expressed TCRB transcripts. Sequencing was performed with immunoSEQ multiplex PCR; in TCRdb, only in-frame clones are kept and a portion is missing. The sample lists 60,000 or so clones, about 50% occurring once. The sequenced material came from Tregs from blood. Source of these receptors: a woman in her forties with type 1 diabetes.

This sequence joins TRBV29-1 and TRBJ2-3; D not resolved. Germline CDR1 is SQVTM and CDR2 is ANQGSEA. This CDR3 has 12 amino acids. Deletions cut 1 base from V and 3 bases from J, with 5 bases between. DNA of the CDR3: TGCAGCGTTGAAGGCAGAACAGATACGCAGTATTTT. It codes for CSVEGRTDTQYF.

The chain is built from TRBV29-1 and TRBJ1-1; the D gene is possibly TRBD1 (5 bases). Trimming took off 7 bases at V and 2 bases at J, with 14 bases between the two ends. Germline V gene sequence: CDR1 SQVTM, CDR2 ANQGSEA. The CDR3 sequence is 13 residues long. Here the CDR3 DNA reads TGCAGCGCCCAGGGAGGGCTAAACACTGAAGCTTTCTTT. Its translation: CSAQGGLNTEAFF. The full variable domain, completed using reference TRBV29-1 and TRBJ1-1, is SAVISQKPSRDICQRGTSLTIQCQVDSQVTMMFWYRQQPGQSLTLIATANQGSEATYESGFVIDKFPISRPNLTFSTLTVSNMSPEDSSIYLCSAQGGLNTEAFFGQGTRLTVV.

This clone showed up just once. The CDR3 here is CAWRLRVGELFF. The CDR3 bases are TGTGCCTGGAGATTGCGGGTCGGGGAGCTGTTTTTT. The chain recombines TRBV30 with TRBJ2-2; weak D call: TRBD2 (5 bases). Looked up from germline, CDR1 is GTSNPN and CDR2 is SVGIG (reference sequence). The CDR3 loop spans 12 amino acids. The ends were cut back, 3 bases at V and 7 bases at J, with 9 bases in the middle.

The chain carries TRBV10-3 and TRBJ2-5; 15 nucleotides agree with TRBD2. This CDR3 is 16 amino acids long. J was trimmed by 4 bases and V by 6 bases; bases with no gene match: 6. Germline V CDR1 and CDR2: ENHRY, SYGVKD. Written as DNA, the CDR3 is TGTGCCATCAGAGGAACGGGACTAGCGGGAGGAGAGACCCAGTACTTC. This codes for CAIRGTGLAGGETQYF.

The J gene is TRBJ2-1, the V gene TRBV20-1; D is unclear. The CDR3 has 9 amino acids. V lost 4 bases to trimming and J lost 10 bases, with 5 bases between them. Germline V lookup: CDR1 DFQATT, CDR2 SNEGSKA (reference sequence). The CDR3 reads CSATREQFF. CDR3 DNA sequence: TGCAGTGCTACGAGAGAGCAGTTCTTC.

This clone was detected once. The chain has TRBV18 and TRBJ1-4; tentatively, D is TRBD1 (6 bases). Germline CDR1 KGHSH, CDR2 LQKENI. The CDR3 length is 14 residues. Trimming stripped 6 bases from V and 2 bases from J, with 10 bases between. The CDR3 region has the DNA TGTGCCAGCTCCCCAGGGGCTACTAATGAAAAACTGTTTTTT. Translating it yields CASSPGATNEKLFF.

The V gene is TRBV7-2, the J gene TRBJ1-1; D ambiguous. CDR3 size: 13 residues. CDR1 is SGHTA and CDR2 is FQGNSA in the germline V gene. The V and J ends lost 5 bases and 0 bases respectively, with 7 bases between them. CDR3 sequence: CASSLTMNTEAFF. DNA for the CDR3: TGTGCCAGCAGCCTTACTATGAACACTGAAGCTTTCTTT.

CDR3 amino acids: CASSMGGSTDTQYF. In DNA form, the CDR3 reads TGTGCCAGCAGCATGGGAGGGTCCACAGATACGCAGTATTTT. V and J are TRBV5-4 and TRBJ2-3; TRBD2 matches at 7 bases. The CDR3 is 14 amino acids. Germline V lookup: CDR1 SGHNT, CDR2 YYREEE (reference sequence). With V trimmed by 4 bases and J by 2 bases, 4 bases remained unmatched.

The J gene is TRBJ2-7, the V gene TRBV27; D is possibly TRBD2 (6 bases). The V end was cut by 3 bases, the J end by 0 bases, with 15 bases between. This CDR3 has 16 amino acids. CDR1 is MNHEY, CDR2 SMNVEV, per germline (reference sequence). DNA of the CDR3: TGTGCCAGCAGTTTCCGTAGCGGCGCGAGCTCCTACGAGCAGTACTTC. The encoded protein is CASSFRSGASSYEQYF.

Worth noting for this clone: The junction differs from germline at one of its ends, possibly a read error. The V gene is TRBV10-3, the J gene TRBJ2-7, with D possibly TRBD1 on 5 matching bases. CDR3 size: 13 residues. Germline V gene sequence: CDR1 ENHRY, CDR2 SYGVKD. The CDR3 protein is CAISVGARYGQYF. Here the CDR3 DNA reads TGTGCCATCAGTGTAGGGGCCCGCTACGGGCAGTACTTC.

This chain links TRBV28 with TRBJ2-3, with D possibly matching TRBD1 (6 bases). Germline-derived CDR1 and CDR2 are MDHEN and SYDVKM. Trimming stripped 0 bases from V and 3 bases from J, with 7 bases between. This CDR3 has 14 residues. CDR3 bases: TGTGCCAGCAGTTTATGGCAGGGGACAGATACGCAGTATTTT. Translated: CASSLWQGTDTQYF. The full variable domain, rest sourced from reference TRBV28 and TRBJ2-3, is DVKVTQSSRYLVKRTGEKVFLECVQDMDHENMFWYRQDPGLGLRLIYFSYDVKMKEKGDIPEGYSVSREKKERFSLILESASTNQTSMYLCASSLWQGTDTQYFGPGTRLTVL.

This clone has more than one count but fewer than ten. Germline is not matched at one junction end, which may reflect a read error. The chain links TRBV29-1 to TRBJ2-4; D is unresolved. Germline loops: CDR1 SQVTM, CDR2 ANQGSEA. This CDR3 has 11 residues. The CDR3 nucleotides read TGCAGCGCTGAATATAAAAACATTCAGTACTTC. Protein: CSAEYKNIQYF.

The CDR3 bases are TGTGCCAGCTCACCCGAAGAGGCCGGGACTGTGAACACTGAAGCTTTCTTT. It encodes CASSPEEAGTVNTEAFF. This rearrangement joins TRBV18 to TRBJ1-1; D possibly corresponds to TRBD1 (5 bases). Germline-derived CDR1 and CDR2 are KGHSH and LQKENI. This CDR3 contains 17 residues. V gave up 3 bases and J gave up 0 bases, with 17 bases separating them.

The rearrangement links TRBV28 to TRBJ2-5; the match to TRBD2 covers 7 bases. Trimming at V came to 2 bases and at J to 0 bases, leaving 6 bases not matched to a gene. CDR1 and CDR2 from the germline V gene are MDHEN and SYDVKM. This CDR3 has 16 amino acids. The CDR3 sequence: CASSLTRGVDQETQYF. CDR3 sequence (DNA): TGTGCCAGCAGTTTAACCCGGGGGGTGGACCAAGAGACCCAGTACTTC.

The rearrangement links TRBV6-6 to TRBJ2-7; 16 nucleotides line up with TRBD2. Germline lookup yields CDR1 MNHNY and CDR2 SVGAGI (reference sequence). This CDR3 contains 16 residues. Trimming cost V 6 bases and J 6 bases; bases outside gene matches: 8. Written as DNA, the CDR3 is TGTGCCAGCAGCGAGCAGGGGACTAGCGGGGGGGTCGAGCAGTACTTC. Translation: CASSEQGTSGGVEQYF.

Comment on this clone: Relative to the germline gene, one junction end is altered; a read error may explain this. This chain joins TRBV18 and TRBJ1-2, with D perhaps matching TRBD1 (5 bases). Per germline, CDR1 KGHSH and CDR2 LQKENI. The length of the CDR3 is 15 residues. This CDR3 is CASSQDSVSNYSYTF. CDR3 sequence (DNA): TGTGCCAGCTCCCAAGACAGCGTCAGTAACTATAGCTACACCTTC.

This clone has only a few counts. The V call is TRBV19, the J call TRBJ1-2; 10 bases line up with TRBD1. V shed 3 bases and J 8 bases; nucleotides not matched to a gene: 12. The CDR3 extends over 16 amino acids. CDR1 and CDR2 (germline): LNHDA, SQIVND (reference sequence). Written as DNA, the CDR3 is TGTGCCAGTAGTATCTTCGCGGGACAGGGGTATTCGGGCTACACCTTC. Translated, it gives CASSIFAGQGYSGYTF.

The chain joins TRBV9 to TRBJ1-2; maybe TRBD1 (5 bases). This CDR3 is built from 12 residues. Germline-derived CDR1 and CDR2 are SGDLS and YYNGEE. V lost 4 bases and J lost 8, with 12 bases in between. The CDR3 region has the DNA TGTGCCAGCAGCACGCAGGGAGGGGGCTACACCTTC. Protein product: CASSTQGGGYTF.

The genes are TRBV10-3 and TRBJ1-1, with TRBD1 as a possible D gene (5 bases). In germline, CDR1 is ENHRY, CDR2 SYGVKD. Trimming shortened V by 6 bases and J by 3 bases, and 20 bases separated the two germline ends. The CDR3 extends over 16 amino acids. The CDR3 region is CAIRGTGGFSDTEAFF. The CDR3 region has the DNA TGTGCCATCAGGGGGACGGGGGGATTTTCGGACACTGAAGCTTTCTTT.

This clone was picked up one time. This chain uses TRBV14 with TRBJ2-5, with 9 bases lining up with TRBD1. The germline gives CDR1 SGHDN, CDR2 FVKESK. With 1 base clipped from V and 4 bases from J, the junction kept 7 bases outside the gene matches. The length of the CDR3 is 16 residues. Here the CDR3 reads CASSQGMGTGRETQYF. CDR3 nucleotide sequence: TGTGCCAGCAGCCAAGGGATGGGGACAGGGAGAGAGACCCAGTACTTC. Supplemented by reference TRBV14 and TRBJ2-5, the full variable domain reads EAGVTQFPSHSVIEKGQTVTLRCDPISGHDNLYWYRRVMGKEIKFLLHFVKESKQDESGMPNNRFLAERTGGTYSTLKVQPAELEDSGVYFCASSQGMGTGRETQYFGPGTRLLVL.

V gene TRBV6-6 combines with J gene TRBJ2-2; 10 bases line up with TRBD1. Per the germline V gene, CDR1 is MNHNY and CDR2 is SVGAGI (reference sequence). V shed 6 bases and J 6 bases; nucleotides not matched to a gene: 4. The CDR3 loop spans 14 amino acids. This chain's CDR3 is CASRTGTGAGELFF. In DNA, the CDR3 is TGTGCCAGCAGGACCGGGACAGGGGCCGGGGAGCTGTTTTTT.

This clone appeared once. The chain combines TRBV4-1 with TRBJ1-1; D not certain. Trimming took 4 bases from V and 2 from J, leaving 20 bases between them. The CDR3 loop spans 17 amino acids. Germline V gene data show CDR1 as MGHRA and CDR2 as YSYEKL. The CDR3 is CASSLRGVGGRNTEAFF. The CDR3 region has the DNA TGCGCCAGCAGCCTCCGGGGTGTCGGAGGGAGAAACACTGAAGCTTTCTTT.

This clone was counted once. The rearrangement joins TRBV6-6 to TRBJ2-7; weak D call: TRBD1 (5 bases). V lost 0 bases, J lost 2 bases, and 8 bases lay in between. Germline CDR1 and CDR2: MNHNY and SVGAGI (reference sequence). This CDR3 is built from 14 residues. CDR3 coding DNA: TGTGCCAGCAGTTACTCAGCAGGGACCTACGAGCAGTACTTC. This gives the protein CASSYSAGTYEQYF.

The rearrangement uses TRBV18 and TRBJ1-1, with a weak D call TRBD1 (5 bases). The CDR3 contains 15 residues. Germline assignment: CDR1 KGHSH and CDR2 LQKENI. The V gene lost 4 bases and the J gene lost 5 bases, with 17 bases spanning the gap. For the CDR3, the DNA is TGTGCCAGCTCACAGGGGTCAACCATTGGGACTGAAGCTTTCTTT. It yields the protein CASSQGSTIGTEAFF.

About this clone: The DNA is omitted, as the CDR3 cannot be located on it reliably, and the CDR3 follows TCRdb's listing. The J gene is TRBJ2-5, the V gene TRBV28; TRBD1, the table's D call, lacks a check against the DNA. The CDR3 has 15 residues if both end residues are counted. Germline CDR1 reads MDHEN; CDR2 reads SYDVKM. This CDR3 is CASSTSGHVGWEQYF.

V is TRBV6-1 and J is TRBJ2-1, with 10 bases fitting TRBD2. The CDR3 covers 13 residues. CDR1 and CDR2 (germline): MNHNS, SASEGT. V shed 6 bases, J shed 6 bases, and the junction held 2 bases outside the gene matches. This CDR3 is CASRTSGTNEQFF. CDR3 in DNA: TGTGCCAGCAGAACTAGCGGGACCAATGAGCAGTTCTTC.

The V and J genes are TRBV28 and TRBJ2-2; 9 bases match TRBD2. The V and J ends lost 3 bases and 4 bases, in that order; junction bases with no gene match: 12. The germline V gene has CDR1 MDHEN and CDR2 SYDVKM. This CDR3 spans 18 amino acids. The DNA for the CDR3 is TGTGCCAGCAGTTTTTTCCGGCGGGGGGGTCCGCCCACCGGGGAGCTGTTTTTT. Protein product: CASSFFRRGGPPTGELFF. Together with reference TRBV28 and TRBJ2-2, the CDR3 gives the full variable domain: DVKVTQSSRYLVKRTGEKVFLECVQDMDHENMFWYRQDPGLGLRLIYFSYDVKMKEKGDIPEGYSVSREKKERFSLILESASTNQTSMYLCASSFFRRGGPPTGELFFGEGSRLTVL.

This clone was found once. The chain has TRBV7-6 and TRBJ2-7; D is perhaps TRBD2 (5 bases). With 5 bases removed from V and 1 base from J, the gap between germline ends came to 12 bases. The germline gives CDR1 SGHVS, CDR2 FNYEAQ. The CDR3 is made up of 14 amino acids. The CDR3 nucleotides read TGTGCCAGCAGCCGGAGTCCGGGATCCTACGAGCAGTACTTC. Translated: CASSRSPGSYEQYF.

The rearrangement joins TRBV5-1 to TRBJ2-1, with 7 bases that match TRBD2. Germline lookup yields CDR1 SGHRS and CDR2 YFSETQ. The CDR3 contains 14 residues. J was trimmed by 9 bases and V by 2 bases; bases with no gene match: 8. DNA for the CDR3: TGCGCCAGCAGCTTAGTGGCGGGAGACAGTGAGCAGTTCTTC. Protein product: CASSLVAGDSEQFF.

The V gene is TRBV28, the J gene TRBJ1-1; D is possibly TRBD1 (5 bases). The CDR3 extends over 15 amino acids. Trimming pared 6 bases from V and 4 bases from J, leaving 18 bases between. Germline assignment: CDR1 MDHEN and CDR2 SYDVKM. In DNA, the CDR3 is TGTGCCAGCAGCCGGGGAGGGGCAGGACTCACTGAAGCTTTCTTT. It is translated as CASSRGGAGLTEAFF.

The chain recombines TRBV7-9 with TRBJ1-1; the D is unclear. Germline CDR1 is SEHNR and CDR2 is FQNEAQ (reference sequence). V lost 5 bases to trimming and J lost 2 bases, with 3 bases between them. This CDR3 has 11 amino acids. The CDR3 DNA sequence: TGTGCCAGCAGCAGCAACACTGAAGCTTTCTTT. Amino acid sequence: CASSSNTEAFF.